These 17 T cell receptor beta chains share one sample of origin, sequenced in a study of T cells in Graves' hyperthyroidism and ophthalmopathy. Regions amplified from RNA transcripts were the TCR beta CDR3 regions. Carried out on the TCR CDR3, a first-round RT-PCR used the HTBI primer set. TCRdb ran MiXCR on the multiplex PCR reads and lists one entry per CDR3 protein. The table records fewer than 750,000 distinct CDR3 sequences, approximately 14% of them present only once. The material sequenced was blood. These receptors originate from a woman aged 45-65 years with Graves' ophthalmopathy.

There are many counts of this clonotype. The genes are TRBV7-2 and TRBJ1-1; D might be TRBD1 (5 bases). Germline V gives CDR1 SGHTA, CDR2 FQGNSA. V was shortened by 5 bases and J by 7 bases, with 8 bases between the two germline ends. The length of the CDR3 is 11 residues. CDR3 in amino acids: CASSPDSEAFF. The CDR3 DNA sequence: TGTGCCAGCAGCCCCGACAGTGAAGCTTTCTTT.

The chain recombines TRBV10-2 with TRBJ2-5; weak D call: TRBD1 (6 bases). Germline V gene sequence: CDR1 WSHSY, CDR2 SAAADI. V was shortened by 3 bases and J by 1 base, with 12 bases between the two germline ends. The CDR3 sequence is 15 residues long. The DNA for the CDR3 is TGCGCCAGCAGTGATCCCGGGACAACCCAAGAGACCCAGTACTTC. It is translated as CASSDPGTTQETQYF.

This clonotype was counted a few times. The chain couples TRBV20-1 to TRBJ2-2, with D possibly TRBD2 on 5 matching bases. CDR3 size: 15 residues. The germline V and J ends were trimmed by 0 bases and 8 bases, with 16 bases remaining between them. Per germline, CDR1 DFQATT and CDR2 SNEGSKA (reference sequence). The CDR3 bases are TGCAGTGCTAGAGAAAGGGTTACGGGGTTTGGGGAGCTGTTTTTT. Translating gives CSARERVTGFGELFF.

J is TRBJ2-1 and V is TRBV6-2 or TRBV6-3; a weak D match, TRBD2 (5 bases). The CDR3 contains 15 residues. The germline V and J ends were trimmed by 1 base and 6 bases, with 13 bases remaining between them. Germline lookup yields CDR1 MNHEY and CDR2 SVGEGT. DNA for the CDR3: TGTGCCAGCAGTTACTGGCTAGCTTCAGGCAATGAGCAGTTCTTC. It specifies CASSYWLASGNEQFF.

The chain recombines TRBV6-5 with TRBJ1-2, with D possibly matching TRBD1 (6 bases). The V end was cut by 2 bases, the J end by 4 bases, with 11 bases between. CDR1 is MNHEY and CDR2 is SVGAGI in the germline V gene. This CDR3 spans 14 amino acids. The CDR3 nucleotides read TGTGCCAGCAGTTACGAAGGGGGGGCCTATGGCTACACCTTC. It encodes CASSYEGGAYGYTF.

The chain employs TRBV20-1 and TRBJ1-6; the D gene is possibly TRBD1 (5 bases). This CDR3 has 16 amino acids. CDR1 and CDR2 (germline): DFQATT, SNEGSKA (reference sequence). V lost 4 bases and J 0 bases, leaving 13 bases between the germline ends. CDR3 sequence: CSATPAGGSYNSPLHF. The CDR3 DNA sequence: TGCAGTGCTACCCCCGCGGGGGGCTCCTATAATTCACCCCTCCACTTT.

V is TRBV9 and J is TRBJ2-7; 10 bases fit TRBD2. Trimming removed 0 bases from V and 5 bases from J; junction bases left unmatched: 8. The CDR3 sequence is 16 residues long. CDR1 is SGDLS, CDR2 YYNGEE, per germline. The CDR3 spells CASSVAAGGPMDEQYF. CDR3 DNA: TGTGCCAGCAGCGTAGCAGCGGGAGGGCCGATGGACGAGCAGTACTTC. The complete variable domain, with remaining parts taken from reference TRBV9 and TRBJ2-7, reads DSGVTQTPKHLITATGQRVTLRCSPRSGDLSVYWYQQSLDQGLQFLIQYYNGEERAKGNILERFSAQQFPDLHSELNLSSLELGDSALYFCASSVAAGGPMDEQYFGPGTRLTVT.

The sample holds many counts of this clonotype. The chain has TRBV12-3 or TRBV12-4 and TRBJ2-7; D gene unclear. V was shortened by 4 bases and J by 6 bases, with 16 bases between the two germline ends. CDR3 length equals 14 residues. Here the CDR3 reads CASSSHYPTAEQYF. The CDR3 region has the DNA TGTGCCAGCAGTTCACACTACCCTACGGCCGAGCAGTACTTC.

CDR3 nucleotide sequence: TGCAGTGCTAGAGGCCAGGGGGGGTCCTACGAGCAGTACTTC. Residues: CSARGQGGSYEQYF. V gene TRBV20-1 combines with J gene TRBJ2-7; D tentatively reads TRBD1 or TRBD2 (7 bases each). With 1 base removed from V and 1 base from J, the gap between germline ends came to 11 bases. The CDR3 covers 14 residues. Germline CDR1 is DFQATT and CDR2 is SNEGSKA (reference sequence).

The chain recombines TRBV20-1 with TRBJ2-2; 8 bases are a match to TRBD1. This CDR3 region has 15 residues. V lost 0 bases, J lost 5 bases, and 5 bases stayed unmatched. Looked up from germline, CDR1 is DFQATT and CDR2 is SNEGSKA (reference sequence). CDR3 nucleotide sequence: TGCAGTGCTAGAGAGACAGGGGATGGTACCGGGGAGCTGTTTTTT. This gives the protein CSARETGDGTGELFF.

This clonotype was observed many times. The chain links TRBV28 to TRBJ2-7; TRBD1 agrees at 10 bases. Germline V gene data show CDR1 as MDHEN and CDR2 as SYDVKM. The CDR3 consists of 13 residues. Trimming cost V 8 bases and J 2 bases; bases outside gene matches: 3. CDR3 sequence: CASGTGAPYEQYF. The CDR3, as DNA: TGTGCCAGCGGGACAGGGGCTCCCTACGAGCAGTACTTC.

In its sample, this clonotype was seen a few times. This CDR3 is CASHYLGLGDNEQFF. DNA of the CDR3: TGTGCCAGTCACTACCTGGGACTAGGGGACAATGAGCAGTTCTTC. V gene TRBV6-1 combines with J gene TRBJ2-1; 8 bases are shared with TRBD2. The CDR3 covers 15 residues. The junction had 12 bases not matched to a gene; V was cut back by 9 bases and J by 5 bases. Germline values: CDR1 MNHNS, CDR2 SASEGT.

The genes are TRBV12-3 or TRBV12-4 and TRBJ1-1, with D maybe TRBD1 (5 bases). The CDR3 sequence is 17 residues long. V lost 3 bases, J lost 1 base, and 18 bases lay in between. In DNA, the CDR3 is TGTGCCAGCAGTTTTCCGACAGAAGGTCAGACGAACACTGAAGCTTTCTTT. It translates to CASSFPTEGQTNTEAFF.

This clonotype has a count of ten or more. This chain links TRBV20-1 with TRBJ1-2; D unclear. The germline gives CDR1 DFQATT, CDR2 SNEGSKA (reference sequence). The CDR3 runs 11 residues. V was shortened by 3 bases and J by 6 bases, with 8 bases between the two germline ends. The CDR3 protein is CSAREDHGYTF. The CDR3 DNA follows: TGCAGTGCTAGGGAGGATCATGGCTACACCTTC.

This clonotype was found many times. The rearrangement links TRBV2 to TRBJ2-7, with D tentatively TRBD1 or TRBD2 (7 bases each). Germline CDR1 and CDR2: SNHLY and FYNNEI. The CDR3 loop spans 14 amino acids. V shed 3 bases and J shed 2 bases, with 11 bases lying between them. CDR3 loop: CASSDRGGPYEQYF. Here the CDR3 DNA reads TGTGCCAGCAGTGACAGGGGGGGACCCTACGAGCAGTACTTC.

At least ten counts were recorded for this clonotype. Germline is not matched at one junction end, which may reflect a read error. This chain joins TRBV7-9 and TRBJ2-7; 8 positions match TRBD1. This CDR3 has 15 amino acids. The germline gives CDR1 SEHNR, CDR2 FQNEAQ (reference sequence). CDR3 in DNA: TGTGCCAGCAGCTTAATGGAGATTCGACAGGGGAAACTTGACTTC. Residues: CASSLMEIRQGKLDF.

There are many counts of this clonotype. The gene calls are TRBV7-3 and TRBJ2-1, with TRBD2 identical over 16 bases. The germline gives CDR1 SGHTA, CDR2 FQGTGA. This CDR3 comprises 22 residues. V was pared by 5 bases and J by 0 bases, with 16 bases of the junction left unmatched. DNA for the CDR3: TGTGCCAGCAGCGAAACCGGGACTAGCGGGGGGGCCCTTTTTAGCTCCTACAATGAGCAGTTCTTC. Translated, it gives CASSETGTSGGALFSSYNEQFF.